This entry lists 4 T cell receptor beta chains sequenced from one sample in a study of cytomegalovirus exposure and HLA in healthy donors. PCR employed 60 Vbeta and 13 Jbeta primers. The table came from immunoSEQ multiplex PCR; TCRdb's copy has only in-frame clones and leaves some out. The repertoire holds 140,000 or so clones, with over 80% as singletons. Material: PBMCs. These receptors were taken from a male donor in good health and CMV-seronegative.

The rearrangement links TRBV11-2 to TRBJ2-1; 8 nucleotides agree with TRBD2. The CDR3 extends over 19 amino acids. Germline V gene lookup returns CDR1 SGHAT and CDR2 FQNNGV. V was clipped by 4 bases and J by 0 bases; unmatched bases: 14. The CDR3 region is CASSWTSGGSRSSYNEQFF. The CDR3 nucleotides are TGTGCCAGCAGCTGGACCAGCGGGGGCTCACGCAGCTCCTACAATGAGCAGTTCTTC.

This chain links TRBV9 with TRBJ2-3; D call uncertain. Trimming left V 0 bases short and J 0 bases short, with 14 bases between. Germline CDR1 SGDLS, CDR2 YYNGEE. The CDR3 covers 17 residues. In DNA form, the CDR3 reads TGTGCCAGCAGCGTAGGTCGGTTCGACGGGAGCACAGATACGCAGTATTTT. Its translation: CASSVGRFDGSTDTQYF.

This clone was detected only a few times. The chain carries TRBV20-1 and TRBJ2-1; possible D gene TRBD1, 5 bases. The CDR3 contains 11 residues. From germline, CDR1 is DFQATT and CDR2 SNEGSKA (reference sequence). Trimming removed 6 bases at V and 10 bases at J, with 13 bases between. The DNA for the CDR3 is TGCAGTGCCCCTGGTAAGGGGGAGCAGTTCTTC. Protein: CSAPGKGEQFF.

This clone was counted once. The chain recombines TRBV27 with TRBJ1-6, with D tentatively TRBD1 (6 bases). Germline CDR1 and CDR2: MNHEY and SMNVEV (reference sequence). The V and J ends lost 2 bases and 7 bases respectively, with 12 bases between them. The CDR3 has 15 residues. The CDR3 DNA follows: TGTGCCAGCAGTTTAACAGGGCTCCAAAATTCACCCCTCCACTTT. Its translation is CASSLTGLQNSPLHF.